A selection of T cell receptor beta chains follows, all from one sample in a study of cytotoxic CD8 clonotypes in ibrutinib-treated CLL. Clones were read by immunoSEQ multiplex PCR, and TCRdb kept only the in-frame ones, dropping some. This sample carries about 97,000 clones, roughly 80% of them seen once, and the ten largest clones take approximately 30%. The material sequenced was PBMCs, taken after 12 months of ibrutinib treatment. The receptors originated from a human donor with chronic lymphocytic leukemia. CDR3s leave out the opening cysteine and the closing phenylalanine or tryptophan.

V	CDR3
TRBV14	ASSQLVRTDTQY
TRBV30	AWFSGRAF
TRBV19	ASSDNSGNTIY
TRBV6-6	ASKGPTQY
TRBV30	AWRLRALGNSPLH
TRBV5-1	ASSPTRGGSYEQY
TRBV9	ASSVGGISNYGYT
TRBV19	ASSTTPGEAF
TRBV11-2	ASSFQGSYEQY
TRBV18	ASSPVLGGNTEAF
TRBV7-2	ASSLGQINSPLH
TRBV5-6	ASSSTGTSRVST
TRBV6-1	ASSPRTGGSGYT
TRBV19	ASGEGWGNQPQH
TRBV7-8	ASSLARPGFNQPQH
TRBV5-1	ASSPDWGSALH
TRBV6-5	ASSPQVMNTEAF
TRBV10-3	AISAGTATLNEKLF
TRBV5-1	ASSGDPKSGASNTGELF
TRBV6-5	ASSGGKGDSPLH
TRBV2	ATSPGLAGSASSYNEQF
TRBV29-1	SVQRGWEQY
TRBV30	AWSAPGSYNEKLF
TRBV5-4	ASSAGLREKLF
TRBV5-1	ASSLLSGGGETQY
TRBV5-1	ASSLFLPSDTGELF
TRBV7-3	ASTGDIVSGNTIY
TRBV18	ASSPWTEYGYT
TRBV19	ASSIPGTAYEQY
TRBV15	ATSREKVQPQH
TRBV6-6	ASSYYRQGEKAEAF
TRBV25-1	ASSDSSYNSPLH
TRBV28	ATWGTEAF
TRBV5-1	ASSRTGALYGYT
TRBV5-1	ASSSAGGNAEAF
TRBV7-9	ASLLAGGSALSGANVLT
TRBV9	ASSRAQGAQY
TRBV6-1	ASRFQGGGYT
TRBV7-8	ASSQTREQPQH
TRBV27	ASSPRKRGFYEQY
TRBV5-1	ASSGGAMAYEQY
TRBV6-1	ASSETRRETQY
TRBV6-4	ASSDVGGYGYT
TRBV5-4	ASSLAGWETQY
TRBV11-1	ASSPNPRGSYEQY
TRBV18	ASSQTVFWTDYGYT
TRBV7-2	ASSLTPSFNNEQF
TRBV25-1	ASRAGTGNTIY
TRBV7-2	ASSPQGGTGAYT
TRBV7-8	ASSLSPLGGSNYGYT
TRBV4-3	ASSQDRGADRVGTEAF
TRBV7-8	ASSLVVLNTGELF